This note documents a single T cell receptor beta chain sequence. The CDR3 contains 14 residues. With 4 bases removed from V and 2 bases from J, the gap between germline ends came to 13 bases. Germline V gene sequence: CDR1 SGHDT, CDR2 YYEEEE. TCRdb passed the PCR reads through MiXCR, listing each CDR3 protein once. Of more than 85,000 distinct CDR3 sequences listed, 51% are singletons. This sample was taken from a study of CDR3 diversity in severe acne. V and J are TRBV5-6 and TRBJ2-7; TRBD1 is a possible D gene (7 bases). This receptor was taken from a male donor with acne. Input material: blood. The CDR3 region has the DNA TGTGCCAGCAGCCCGCGGGACAGTCCCTACGAGCAGTACTTC. It codes for CASSPRDSPYEQYF.